This T cell receptor (beta chain) stems from a study of T-cell reconstitution after alpha-beta-depleted transplantation in children. General study findings and limits: T-cell counts and diversity at one year post-transplant came mainly from newly produced T cells. Surviving recipient T cells and thymic progenitors accounted for the high day-60 TCRbeta diversity observed in some patients. The origin of alpha-beta T cells about two months after transplant was reportedly several hundred expanded graft clones.

In the case of this clonotype: The antigen remains unidentified.

Preparing the TCRbeta library involved the use of unique molecular identifiers. TCRdb re-called the PCR reads through MiXCR, storing one row per CDR3 protein. The sample lists fewer than 550,000 distinct CDR3 sequences, 9.5% to 12% seen once, with 14% in the top ten. This TCR derives from a female patient aged 2-9 years who had a stem cell transplant for aplastic anemia, so the T cells may come from the graft donor. The specimen comprised PBMCs, mostly from graft donor cells, sampled 180 days after TCRalphabeta/CD19-depleted stem cell transplant.

The CDR3 here is CAMSPRVIGNEQFF. The DNA for the CDR3 is TGTGCCATGAGCCCCAGGGTCATCGGCAATGAGCAGTTCTTC. The chain combines TRBV28 with TRBJ2-1, with TRBD1 as a possible D gene (5 bases). The ends were cut back, 10 bases at V and 6 bases at J, with 19 bases in the middle. The CDR3 sequence is 14 residues long. Germline values: CDR1 MDHEN, CDR2 SYDVKM. The full variable domain, in which reference TRBV28 and TRBJ2-1 provide the parts outside the CDR3, is DVKVTQSSRYLVKRTGEKVFLECVQDMDHENMFWYRQDPGLGLRLIYFSYDVKMKEKGDIPEGYSVSREKKERFSLILESASTNQTSMYLCAMSPRVIGNEQFFGPGTRLTVL.